These 18 T cell receptor beta chains share one sample of origin, sequenced in a study of beta chain features in type 1 diabetes. As every portion of the isolated RNA was reverse transcribed, the sequencing read expressed TCRB transcripts. Sequencing used immunoSEQ multiplex PCR; TCRdb keeps in-frame clones, though not all of them. The table lists 400,000 to 550,000 clones, 9.5% to 12% of them singletons. The sample comprised naive CD4+ T cells from blood. Receptors originate from a young woman in good health.

This clone was counted only a few times. In DNA form, the CDR3 reads TGCGCCAGCAGCTTGAAGAGCGACACTGAAGCTTTCTTT. This gives the protein CASSLKSDTEAFF. The chain joins TRBV5-1 to TRBJ1-1; D gene uncertain. In germline, CDR1 is SGHRS, CDR2 YFSETQ. With 1 base removed from V and 3 bases from J, the gap between germline ends came to 7 bases. The CDR3 spans 13 residues.

This clone was observed a handful of times. The chain carries TRBV30 and TRBJ1-5; the D gene is possibly TRBD1 (6 bases). Per the germline V gene, CDR1 is GTSNPN and CDR2 is SVGIG (reference sequence). V was trimmed by 0 bases and J by 6 bases, leaving 18 bases between them. The CDR3 has 16 residues. DNA for the CDR3: TGTGCCTGGAGTGTATGGGACACCTTGACCGGTCAGCCCCAGCATTTT. Residues: CAWSVWDTLTGQPQHF.

This clone has more than one count but fewer than ten. The gene calls are TRBV7-3 and TRBJ2-2, with 8 bases aligning to TRBD2. Germline V gene data show CDR1 as SGHTA and CDR2 as FQGTGA. CDR3 size: 15 residues. Losses at the gene ends were 4 bases for V and 7 bases for J; bases not matched to a gene: 8. The CDR3 loop reads CASSSSGGTNGELFF. The CDR3 DNA sequence: TGTGCCAGCAGCTCCAGCGGGGGTACCAACGGGGAGCTGTTTTTT.

This clone was recorded a few times. V is TRBV5-1 and J is TRBJ2-1, with D uncertain. The germline V gene has CDR1 SGHRS and CDR2 YFSETQ. Trimming shortened V by 4 bases and J by 4 bases, and 18 bases separated the two germline ends. The CDR3 loop spans 16 amino acids. DNA of the CDR3: TGCGCCAGCAGCCCAAGTCTAGTCCTCCTTTACAATGAGCAGTTCTTC. Translation gives CASSPSLVLLYNEQFF.

The J gene is TRBJ2-5, the V gene TRBV10-3, with D possibly matching TRBD1 (5 bases). Trimming left V 6 bases short and J 1 base short, with 9 bases between. Germline loops: CDR1 ENHRY, CDR2 SYGVKD. The CDR3 is made up of 13 amino acids. The CDR3 coding sequence is TGTGCCATCAGGGAAGGGGCCCAAGAGACCCAGTACTTC. It codes for CAIREGAQETQYF.

This clone was seen a handful of times. The rearrangement links TRBV9 to TRBJ2-1, with 9 bases fitting TRBD2. Germline CDR1 reads SGDLS; CDR2 reads YYNGEE. CDR3 length equals 14 residues. The V and J ends lost 3 bases and 10 bases, in that order; junction bases with no gene match: 8. The CDR3 sequence: CASSARLAVPEQFF. CDR3 nucleotides: TGTGCCAGCAGCGCAAGACTAGCGGTCCCGGAGCAGTTCTTC.

The rearrangement joins TRBV28 to TRBJ1-6; D gene uncertain. The ends were cut back, 2 bases at V and 6 bases at J, with 14 bases in the middle. CDR1 is MDHEN and CDR2 is SYDVKM in the germline V gene. The CDR3 spans 16 residues. For the CDR3, the DNA is TGTGCCAGCAGTTTAGACGGGCGGAGATTTAATTCACCCCTCCACTTT. Translation: CASSLDGRRFNSPLHF.

V is TRBV5-4 and J is TRBJ2-1, with 10 positions matching TRBD2. CDR1 is SGHNT and CDR2 is YYREEE in the germline V gene (reference sequence). The CDR3 length is 15 residues. V shed 0 bases, J shed 7 bases, and the junction held 4 bases outside the gene matches. DNA for the CDR3: TGTGCCAGCAGCTTGGGACTAGCGGGCTTAAATGAGCAGTTCTTC. Amino acids: CASSLGLAGLNEQFF.

The V gene is TRBV27, the J gene TRBJ2-5, with D possibly being TRBD1 (5 bases). CDR1 and CDR2 from the germline V gene are MNHEY and SMNVEV (reference sequence). CDR3 length: 14 residues. V dropped 10 bases and J dropped 11 bases, with 26 bases sitting between them. As DNA, the CDR3 is TGTGCCACCGGACGGTCAGGGTCGCATGGAGAGCAGTACTTC. This translates into CATGRSGSHGEQYF.

V is TRBV7-2 and J is TRBJ1-2; no firm D call. The CDR3 has 12 amino acids. Germline CDR1 and CDR2: SGHTA and FQGNSA. V was shortened by 0 bases and J by 8 bases, with 7 bases between the two germline ends. CDR3 sequence reads: CASSLAMEGYTF. The CDR3 DNA reads as TGTGCCAGCAGCTTAGCAATGGAAGGCTACACCTTC.

This chain joins TRBV28 and TRBJ1-3; 9 bases match TRBD1. The J segment lost 0 bases and the V segment lost 4 bases, leaving 16 bases of the junction unmatched. CDR3 size: 20 residues. Germline CDR1 and CDR2: MDHEN and SYDVKM. The CDR3 sequence: CASSYHRAGQGFLSGNTIYF. CDR3 bases: TGTGCCAGCAGTTATCACCGGGCGGGACAGGGTTTCCTCTCTGGAAACACCATATATTTT.

This clone was detected a few times. The chain employs TRBV2 and TRBJ2-7, with D uncertain. Germline-derived CDR1 and CDR2 are SNHLY and FYNNEI. V lost 6 bases and J lost 1, with 10 bases in between. The CDR3 totals 13 residues. CDR3: CASSVIVSYEQYF. The CDR3 DNA reads TGTGCCAGCAGCGTAATAGTATCCTACGAGCAGTACTTC. Full variable domain (missing parts from reference TRBV2 and TRBJ2-7): EPEVTQTPSHQVTQMGQEVILRCVPISNHLYFYWYRQILGQKVEFLVSFYNNEISEKSEIFDDQFSVERPDGSNFTLKIRSTKLEDSAMYFCASSVIVSYEQYFGPGTRLTVT.

The chain links TRBV14 to TRBJ1-1, with D unresolved. The V gene's germline CDR1 is SGHDN and CDR2 FVKESK. The CDR3 covers 12 residues. The germline V and J ends were trimmed by 0 bases and 9 bases, with 8 bases remaining between them. The CDR3 protein is CASSQDLGKAFF. CDR3 DNA sequence: TGTGCCAGCAGCCAAGATCTTGGGAAAGCTTTCTTT.

The V gene is TRBV21-1, the J gene TRBJ1-5. TRBV21-1 is assigned pseudogene status. There are 13 residues in the CDR3. The CDR3 loop reads CAALGGSNQPQHF. In nucleotides, the CDR3 is TGTGCCGCTCTCGGTGGTAGCAATCAGCCCCAGCATTTT.

The chain uses TRBV7-2 and TRBJ2-7; 11 positions agree with TRBD1. V was clipped by 5 bases and J by 3 bases; unmatched bases: 6. Germline V gene sequence: CDR1 SGHTA, CDR2 FQGNSA. The CDR3 is 15 amino acids. The CDR3 loop reads CASSTGQGAFYEQYV. The CDR3 DNA reads TGTGCCAGCAGCACCGGACAGGGGGCGTTCTACGAGCAGTACGTC.

This clone was picked up a small number of times. The chain has TRBV27 and TRBJ2-5; no reliable D call. The CDR3 extends over 11 amino acids. The V gene lost 5 bases and the J gene lost 0 bases, with 1 base spanning the gap. Germline V lookup: CDR1 MNHEY, CDR2 SMNVEV (reference sequence). DNA for the CDR3: TGTGCCAGCAGTGACCAAGAGACCCAGTACTTC. Residues: CASSDQETQYF.

V is TRBV7-9 and J is TRBJ2-2; 7 bases align to TRBD2. Germline V gene data show CDR1 as SEHNR and CDR2 as FQNEAQ (reference sequence). Trimming took 5 bases from V and 3 from J; bases not matched to a gene: 3. The CDR3 consists of 14 residues. CDR3 in DNA: TGTGCCAGCAGCGTTACTAGCGACACCGGGGAGCTGTTTTTT. Translation gives CASSVTSDTGELFF.

This clone has more than one count but fewer than ten. V gene TRBV7-2 combines with J gene TRBJ1-1, with D hard to call. The germline CDR1 and CDR2 sequences are SGHTA and FQGNSA. V was pared by 4 bases and J by 0 bases, with 21 bases between. The CDR3 has 18 amino acids. DNA for the CDR3: TGTGCCAGCAGCTCATACTGGTCGGGTCCGGGTATGAACACTGAAGCTTTCTTT. Amino acid sequence: CASSSYWSGPGMNTEAFF.